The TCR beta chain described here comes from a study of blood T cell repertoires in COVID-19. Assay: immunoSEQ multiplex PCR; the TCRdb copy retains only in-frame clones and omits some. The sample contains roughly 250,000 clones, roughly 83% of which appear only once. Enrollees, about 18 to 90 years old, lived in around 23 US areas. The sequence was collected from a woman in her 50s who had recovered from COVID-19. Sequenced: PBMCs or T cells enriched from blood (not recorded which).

As DNA, the CDR3 is TGTGCCAGCAGTACGGACAGGCCGACTCTGAACACCGGGGAGCTGTTTTTT. Its translation: CASSTDRPTLNTGELFF. The chain recombines TRBV6-2 or TRBV6-3 with TRBJ2-2, with 7 bases aligning to TRBD1. The junction had 10 bases not matched to a gene; V was cut back by 5 bases and J by 1 base. CDR1 and CDR2 from the germline V gene are MNHEY and SVGEGT. The CDR3 totals 17 residues.